These 17 T cell receptor beta chains were sequenced from one sample in a study of T cells after yellow fever vaccination. TCRdb passed the 5' RACE reads through MiXCR, listing each CDR3 protein once. Of some 160,000 distinct CDR3 sequences listed, 9.3% are singletons. Material: CD8+ T cells sorted from PBMCs, obtained 45 days after the yellow fever booster vaccination. These receptors came from a young man who received the YFV17D yellow fever vaccine.

This clonotype was seen only once. V is TRBV28 and J is TRBJ2-3; D might be TRBD1 (6 bases). The CDR3 spans 16 residues. Between the trimmed V and J ends, which lost 4 bases and 1 base, there was a span of 15 bases. CDR1 and CDR2 from the germline V gene are MDHEN and SYDVKM. The CDR3 nucleotides are TGTGCCAGCAGTTCAGGGGCGACGACCCGCACAGATACGCAGTATTTT. As protein: CASSSGATTRTDTQYF.

This clonotype was found a few times. The chain employs TRBV7-2 and TRBJ1-2; 8 nucleotides agree with TRBD1. Germline V gene sequence: CDR1 SGHTA, CDR2 FQGNSA. The CDR3 spans 14 residues. The V gene end was trimmed by 5 bases and the J gene end by 5 bases; junction bases not matched to a gene: 7. CDR3 in amino acids: CASSQGTGFYGYTF. The CDR3 DNA follows: TGTGCCAGCAGCCAAGGGACAGGTTTTTATGGCTACACCTTC.

At least ten counts were recorded for this clonotype. The chain has TRBV5-4 and TRBJ1-6; D gene unclear. Per the germline V gene, CDR1 is SGHNT and CDR2 is YYREEE (reference sequence). V lost 4 bases and J 8 bases, leaving 13 bases between the germline ends. The CDR3 has 14 residues. The CDR3 sequence: CASSPGLRDSPLHF. CDR3 DNA: TGTGCCAGCAGCCCTGGCCTGAGAGATTCACCCCTCCACTTT.

This clonotype was counted at least ten times. J is TRBJ2-1 and V is TRBV15; 7 nucleotides match TRBD2. The V segment lost 8 bases and the J segment 6 bases; nucleotides outside the gene matches: 16. The length of the CDR3 is 16 residues. The germline V gene has CDR1 LNHNV and CDR2 YYDKDF (reference sequence). CDR3 DNA: TGTGCCACCCACAACCTAGCGGAGGAAGGGTTCAATGAGCAGTTCTTC. Residues: CATHNLAEEGFNEQFF.

CDR3: CASSPWTGTRNQPQHF. The CDR3 region has the DNA TGTGCCAGCAGTCCATGGACAGGGACGCGCAATCAGCCCCAGCATTTT. The chain joins TRBV6-2 or TRBV6-3 to TRBJ1-5; 8 nucleotides match TRBD1. The CDR3 is 16 residues long. The trim removed 5 bases at V and 2 bases at J, leaving 8 bases unmatched. Germline V gene lookup returns CDR1 MNHEY and CDR2 SVGEGT.

This clonotype has more than one count but fewer than ten. The V and J genes are TRBV7-3 and TRBJ2-3; tentatively, D is TRBD1 (6 bases). Trimming shortened V by 5 bases and J by 5 bases, and 17 bases separated the two germline ends. The CDR3 runs to 15 residues. Germline values: CDR1 SGHTA, CDR2 FQGTGA. The CDR3 reads CASSLVGGRGDTQYF. The CDR3 region has the DNA TGTGCCAGCAGCCTCGTTGGGGGCCGAGGAGATACGCAGTATTTT.

The rearrangement links TRBV7-3 to TRBJ2-1, with 10 bases fitting TRBD2. Looked up from germline, CDR1 is SGHTA and CDR2 is FQGTGA. The CDR3 runs to 14 residues. The ends lost 5 bases at V and 10 bases at J; junction bases unmatched: 8. CDR3 sequence reads: CASSLRGSGGEQFF. Here the CDR3 DNA reads TGTGCCAGCAGCCTCCGTGGTAGCGGGGGGGAGCAGTTCTTC.

The sample holds many counts of this clonotype. The chain carries TRBV20-1 and TRBJ2-5; D is ambiguous. Germline assignment: CDR1 DFQATT and CDR2 SNEGSKA (reference sequence). The CDR3 is 17 residues long. Trimming removed 1 base at V and 0 bases at J, with 18 bases between. The CDR3 loop reads CSARARPPVRNQETQYF. In DNA, the CDR3 is TGCAGTGCTAGAGCCAGACCCCCGGTACGGAACCAAGAGACCCAGTACTTC.

V gene TRBV7-3 combines with J gene TRBJ2-1; the match to TRBD1 covers 7 bases. Germline V CDR1 and CDR2: SGHTA, FQGTGA. This CDR3 spans 17 amino acids. J gave up 0 bases and V 3 bases, and 8 bases lay outside the gene matches. The CDR3 is CASSFGTVFSSYNEQFF. Here the CDR3 DNA reads TGTGCCAGCAGCTTTGGGACAGTTTTTAGCTCCTACAATGAGCAGTTCTTC. The full variable domain, its missing parts supplied by reference TRBV7-3 and TRBJ2-1, is GAGVSQTPSNKVTEKGKYVELRCDPISGHTALYWYRQSLGQGPEFLIYFQGTGAADDSGLPNDRFFAVRPEGSVSTLKIQRTERGDSAVYLCASSFGTVFSSYNEQFFGPGTRLTVL.

The rearrangement joins TRBV2 to TRBJ2-7; possibly TRBD1 for D (6 bases). The CDR3 has 14 residues. Germline V gene lookup returns CDR1 SNHLY and CDR2 FYNNEI. Trimming left V 5 bases short and J 3 bases short, with 14 bases between. CDR3 sequence: CASSRTEGDYEQYV. The CDR3 nucleotides are TGTGCCAGCAGTAGGACCGAGGGGGACTACGAGCAGTACGTC.

V is TRBV4-2 and J is TRBJ2-1, with TRBD2 matching 8 bases. CDR1 is LGHNA, CDR2 YNFKEQ, per germline. The CDR3 has 15 amino acids. The V and J ends lost 1 base and 6 bases, in that order; junction bases with no gene match: 5. CDR3 in amino acids: CASSQVLSGVNEQFF. CDR3 sequence (DNA): TGTGCCAGCAGCCAAGTGCTTAGCGGGGTCAATGAGCAGTTCTTC.

V and J are TRBV19 and TRBJ1-1, with D uncertain. The length of the CDR3 is 14 residues. V was pared by 5 bases and J by 11 bases, with 21 bases between. Per germline, CDR1 LNHDA and CDR2 SQIVND (reference sequence). CDR3 DNA: TGTGCCAGTAGTCCTTGGGAAGGAACCCCAAAGGCTTTCTTT. This translates into CASSPWEGTPKAFF.

This clonotype was seen more than once but under ten times. V gene TRBV15 combines with J gene TRBJ2-1; 9 bases align to TRBD1. The J segment lost 8 bases and the V segment lost 0 bases, leaving 8 bases of the junction unmatched. CDR3 length: 16 amino acids. Germline loops: CDR1 LNHNV, CDR2 YYDKDF (reference sequence). The CDR3 sequence is CATSRDHDRGSHEQFF. CDR3 in DNA: TGTGCCACCAGCAGAGACCACGACAGGGGGTCCCATGAGCAGTTCTTC.

This clonotype has more than one count but fewer than ten. The chain combines TRBV5-6 with TRBJ1-1, with D possibly being TRBD1 (6 bases). The CDR3 is 17 residues long. Germline loops: CDR1 SGHDT, CDR2 YYEEEE. Trimming left V 3 bases short and J 3 bases short, with 21 bases between. This CDR3 reads CASSSPMRKTGHTEAFF. The CDR3 DNA reads TGTGCCAGCAGCTCGCCCATGCGAAAGACAGGCCACACTGAAGCTTTCTTT.

At least ten counts were recorded for this clonotype. The chain couples TRBV7-3 to TRBJ1-1; D remains ambiguous. V was trimmed by 2 bases and J by 5 bases, leaving 21 bases between them. In germline, CDR1 is SGHTA, CDR2 FQGTGA. This CDR3 has 17 residues. The DNA for the CDR3 is TGTGCCAGCAGCTTAGGGGTGTCAGGTCCTGGAGGGACTGAAGCTTTCTTT. Its protein is CASSLGVSGPGGTEAFF.

This clonotype has more than one count but fewer than ten. This rearrangement joins TRBV4-1 to TRBJ2-7, with 7 bases fitting TRBD2. CDR3 length equals 15 residues. Unmatched junction bases numbered 5, after V lost 1 base and J lost 2 bases. From germline, CDR1 is MGHRA and CDR2 YSYEKL. CDR3 nucleotides: TGCGCCAGCAGCCAAGGGGGGGGTTTCACCTACGAGCAGTACTTC. Translating it yields CASSQGGGFTYEQYF.

This chain joins TRBV7-9 and TRBJ2-5; D may correspond to TRBD1 or TRBD2 (6 bases each). This CDR3 has 15 amino acids. V was pared by 8 bases and J by 0 bases, with 16 bases between. From germline, CDR1 is SEHNR and CDR2 FQNEAQ (reference sequence). The CDR3 sequence: CASHVVGGNQETQYF. The DNA for the CDR3 is TGTGCCAGCCATGTCGTGGGGGGCAACCAAGAGACCCAGTACTTC.